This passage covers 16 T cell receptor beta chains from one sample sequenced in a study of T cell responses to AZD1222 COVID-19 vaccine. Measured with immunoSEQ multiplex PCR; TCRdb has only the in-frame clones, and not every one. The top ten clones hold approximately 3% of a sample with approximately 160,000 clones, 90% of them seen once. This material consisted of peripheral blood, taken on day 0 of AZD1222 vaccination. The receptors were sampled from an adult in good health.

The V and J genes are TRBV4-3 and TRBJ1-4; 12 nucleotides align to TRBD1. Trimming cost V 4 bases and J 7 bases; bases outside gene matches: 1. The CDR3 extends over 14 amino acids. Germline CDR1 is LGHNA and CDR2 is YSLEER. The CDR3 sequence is CASSPGQGAEKLFF. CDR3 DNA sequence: TGCGCCAGCAGCCCGGGACAGGGGGCTGAAAAACTGTTTTTT.

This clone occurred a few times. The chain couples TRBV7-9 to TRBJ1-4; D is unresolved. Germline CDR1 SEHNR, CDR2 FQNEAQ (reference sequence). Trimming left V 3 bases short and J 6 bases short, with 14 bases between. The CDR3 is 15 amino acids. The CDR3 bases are TGTGCCAGCAGCTTGGGAGCGGGGTTACATGAAAAACTGTTTTTT. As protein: CASSLGAGLHEKLFF.

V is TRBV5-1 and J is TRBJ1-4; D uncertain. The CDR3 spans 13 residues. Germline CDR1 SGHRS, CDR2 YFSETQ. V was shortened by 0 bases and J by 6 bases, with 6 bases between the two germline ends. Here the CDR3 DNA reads TGCGCCAGCAGCTTGGGGGGTGATGAAAAACTGTTTTTT. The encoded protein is CASSLGGDEKLFF.

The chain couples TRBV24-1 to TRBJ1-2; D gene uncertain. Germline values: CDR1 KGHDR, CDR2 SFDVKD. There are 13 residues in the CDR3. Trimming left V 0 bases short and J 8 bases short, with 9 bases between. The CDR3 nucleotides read TGTGCCACCAGTGATTTGTCGGGCAGGGGCTACACCTTC. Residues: CATSDLSGRGYTF.

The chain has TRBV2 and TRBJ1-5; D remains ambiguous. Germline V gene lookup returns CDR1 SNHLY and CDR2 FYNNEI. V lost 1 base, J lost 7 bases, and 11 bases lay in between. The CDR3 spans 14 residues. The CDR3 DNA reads TGTGCCAGCAGTGAAGGGGAGGGTGGCCAGCCCCAGCATTTT. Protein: CASSEGEGGQPQHF.

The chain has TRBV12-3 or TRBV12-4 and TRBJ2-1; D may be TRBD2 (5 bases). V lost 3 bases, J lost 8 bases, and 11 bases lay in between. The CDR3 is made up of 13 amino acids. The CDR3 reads CASSLNGRDEQFF. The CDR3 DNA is TGTGCCAGCAGTTTGAACGGGCGGGATGAGCAGTTCTTC.

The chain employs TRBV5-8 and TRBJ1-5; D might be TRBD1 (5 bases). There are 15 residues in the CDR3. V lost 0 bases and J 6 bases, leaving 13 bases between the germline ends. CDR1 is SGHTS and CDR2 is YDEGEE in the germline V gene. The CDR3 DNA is TGTGCCAGCAGCTTGGGCAGGGTTGTCGGTCAGCCCCAGCATTTT. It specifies CASSLGRVVGQPQHF.

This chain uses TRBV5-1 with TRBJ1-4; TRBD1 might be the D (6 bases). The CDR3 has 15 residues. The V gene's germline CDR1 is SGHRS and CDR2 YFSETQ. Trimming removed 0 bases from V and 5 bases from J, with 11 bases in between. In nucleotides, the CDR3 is TGCGCCAGCAGCTTGGAGGGGGGCGCAAATGAAAAACTGTTTTTT. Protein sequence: CASSLEGGANEKLFF.

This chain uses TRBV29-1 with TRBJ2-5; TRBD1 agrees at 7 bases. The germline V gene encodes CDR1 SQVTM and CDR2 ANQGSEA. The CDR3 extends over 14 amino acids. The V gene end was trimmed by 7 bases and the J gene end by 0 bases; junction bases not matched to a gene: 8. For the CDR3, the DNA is TGCAGCGCTGGGACAGCCCTGTACCAAGAGACCCAGTACTTC. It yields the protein CSAGTALYQETQYF.

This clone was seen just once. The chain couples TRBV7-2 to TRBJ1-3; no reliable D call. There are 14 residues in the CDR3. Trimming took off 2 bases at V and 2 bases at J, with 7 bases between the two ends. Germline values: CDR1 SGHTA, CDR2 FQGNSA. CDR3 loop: CASSLTRAGNTIYF. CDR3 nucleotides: TGTGCCAGCAGCTTAACTAGGGCTGGAAACACCATATATTTT.

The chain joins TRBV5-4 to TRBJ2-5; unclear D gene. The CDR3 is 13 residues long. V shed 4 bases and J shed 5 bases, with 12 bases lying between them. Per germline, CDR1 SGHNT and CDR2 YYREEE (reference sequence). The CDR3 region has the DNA TGTGCCAGCAGCCTGGGCCTGGGGGAGACCCAGTACTTC. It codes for CASSLGLGETQYF. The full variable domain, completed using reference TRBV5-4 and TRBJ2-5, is ETGVTQSPTHLIKTRGQQVTLRCSSQSGHNTVSWYQQALGQGPQFIFQYYREEENGRGNFPPRFSGLQFPNYSSELNVNALELDDSALYLCASSLGLGETQYFGPGTRLLVL.

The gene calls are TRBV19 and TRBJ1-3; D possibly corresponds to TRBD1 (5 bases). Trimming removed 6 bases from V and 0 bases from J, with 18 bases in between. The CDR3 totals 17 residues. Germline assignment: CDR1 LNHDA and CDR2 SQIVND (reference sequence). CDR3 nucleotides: TGTGCCAGTAGCGCCTTAGGCAGGGACCTCTCTGGAAACACCATATATTTT. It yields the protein CASSALGRDLSGNTIYF.

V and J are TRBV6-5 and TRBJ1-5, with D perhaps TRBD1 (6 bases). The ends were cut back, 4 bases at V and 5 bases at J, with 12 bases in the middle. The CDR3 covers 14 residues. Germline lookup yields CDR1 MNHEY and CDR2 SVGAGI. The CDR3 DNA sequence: TGTGCCAGCAGTTCCGCACAGGGCTATCAGCCCCAGCATTTT. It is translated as CASSSAQGYQPQHF.

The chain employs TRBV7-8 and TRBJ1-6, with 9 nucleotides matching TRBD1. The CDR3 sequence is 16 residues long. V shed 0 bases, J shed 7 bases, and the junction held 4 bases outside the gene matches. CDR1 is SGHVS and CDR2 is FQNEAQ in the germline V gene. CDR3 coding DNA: TGTGCCAGCAGCTTAGCGGGACAGGGAACCAATTCACCCCTCCACTTT. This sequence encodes CASSLAGQGTNSPLHF.

In DNA form, the CDR3 reads TGTGCCAGTAGTACGGACAGGTTATACTATGGCTACACCTTC. This sequence encodes CASSTDRLYYGYTF. J is TRBJ1-2 and V is TRBV19; TRBD1 matches 7 bases. The CDR3 totals 14 residues. Germline values: CDR1 LNHDA, CDR2 SQIVND (reference sequence). V lost 4 bases and J lost 3; bases outside the gene matches: 5.

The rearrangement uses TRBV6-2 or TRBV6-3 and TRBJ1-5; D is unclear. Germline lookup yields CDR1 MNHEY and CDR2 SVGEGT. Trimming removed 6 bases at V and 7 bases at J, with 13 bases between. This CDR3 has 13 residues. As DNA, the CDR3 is TGTGCCAGCAGCCCCTTGACCGTCCAGCCCCAGCATTTT. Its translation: CASSPLTVQPQHF.